A single sample gave rise to the 4 T cell receptor beta chains below, sequenced in a study of technical replicates of blood from several donors. Here immunoSEQ multiplex PCR was the method, and the copy in TCRdb shows in-frame clones only, minus some. Seen here are about 75,000 clones, around 92% observed once, and the top ten hold 0.37%. Material: T cells isolated from PBMCs. These receptors came from a human donor in good health. Some clones in this sample may be carry-over from other donors' samples.

This clone was recorded a few times. The V and J genes are TRBV4-1 and TRBJ2-1, with 8 bases that match TRBD2. CDR3 length equals 15 residues. Germline CDR1 reads MGHRA; CDR2 reads YSYEKL. V was clipped by 1 base and J by 4 bases; unmatched bases: 3. The CDR3 here is CASSQGAGVYNEQFF. The CDR3 DNA sequence: TGCGCCAGCAGCCAAGGAGCGGGAGTTTACAATGAGCAGTTCTTC.

The chain links TRBV20-1 to TRBJ1-2; D not resolved. V was clipped by 5 bases and J by 1 base, with 2 bases between them. This CDR3 has 10 residues. CDR1 DFQATT and CDR2 SNEGSKA come from the germline V gene (reference sequence). Here the CDR3 reads CSARNYGYTF. The CDR3 bases are TGCAGTGCTCGTAACTATGGCTACACCTTC.

V gene TRBV19 combines with J gene TRBJ2-5; 7 positions agree with TRBD1. Germline V lookup: CDR1 LNHDA, CDR2 SQIVND (reference sequence). The length of the CDR3 is 13 residues. The V and J ends lost 5 bases and 2 bases, in that order; junction bases with no gene match: 2. Written as DNA, the CDR3 is TGTGCCAGTAGTTCGGGACAGCAAGAGACCCAGTACTTC. Translation gives CASSSGQQETQYF.

V gene TRBV25-1 combines with J gene TRBJ1-1; possibly TRBD1 for D (5 bases). Germline CDR1 and CDR2: MGHDK and SYGVNS. Trimming stripped 1 base from V and 9 bases from J, with 9 bases between. This CDR3 contains 12 residues. DNA for the CDR3: TGTGCCAGCAGTGAATTGACAGCAAAAGCTTTCTTT. Translating gives CASSELTAKAFF.